The 21 T cell receptor beta chains listed next were all sequenced from one sample in a study of cytomegalovirus exposure and HLA in healthy donors. The PCR had 60 Vbeta and 13 Jbeta primers. The data were produced by immunoSEQ multiplex PCR, yet TCRdb's version contains in-frame clones alone and is incomplete. The repertoire has 200,000 to 250,000 clones, 65% to 80% of them found once; the top ten carry about 16%. The specimen sequenced was PBMCs. The origin of the receptors is a man in his forties or fifties in good health and CMV-seronegative.

The chain is built from TRBV30 and TRBJ1-4; D is perhaps TRBD1 (5 bases). CDR3 length: 15 amino acids. The ends were cut back, 4 bases at V and 8 bases at J, with 20 bases in the middle. Germline V CDR1 and CDR2: GTSNPN, SVGIG (reference sequence). This CDR3 is CAWTQSGLKGEKLFF. CDR3 nucleotides: TGTGCCTGGACCCAGTCGGGCCTGAAGGGGGAAAAACTGTTTTTT.

This clone occurred a few times. V usage is TRBV4-3 and J usage is TRBJ2-5; the D gene is possibly TRBD1 (5 bases). Trimming took 0 bases from V and 5 from J, leaving 10 bases between them. Germline V gene lookup returns CDR1 LGHNA and CDR2 YSLEER. This CDR3 is built from 14 residues. CDR3 residues: CASSQDVGAETQYF. CDR3 DNA: TGCGCCAGCAGCCAAGATGTAGGGGCGGAGACCCAGTACTTC.

This clone was seen a single time. J is TRBJ1-2 and V is TRBV5-6; 7 bases fit TRBD1. Germline V CDR1 and CDR2: SGHDT, YYEEEE. V trimming: 5 bases; J trimming: 5 bases; junction bases outside the gene matches: 9. The CDR3 consists of 14 residues. In nucleotides, the CDR3 is TGTGCCAGCAGTTTCGGACAGGAGAAATATGGCTACACCTTC. This gives the protein CASSFGQEKYGYTF.

The rearrangement joins TRBV15 to TRBJ2-3; 9 nucleotides align to TRBD2. Germline trimming cut 0 bases from V and 1 base from J; bases unmatched to any gene: 14. Germline V gene sequence: CDR1 LNHNV, CDR2 YYDKDF (reference sequence). There are 20 residues in the CDR3. The CDR3 region has the DNA TGTGCCACCAGCAGAGAGCGGGGGGGGCCGGGGTCGAAACGCACAGATACGCAGTATTTT. Translating it yields CATSRERGGPGSKRTDTQYF. Together with reference TRBV15 and TRBJ2-3, the CDR3 gives the full variable domain: DAMVIQNPRYQVTQFGKPVTLSCSQTLNHNVMYWYQQKSSQAPKLLFHYYDKDFNNEADTPDNFQSRRPNTSFCFLDIRSPGLGDTAMYLCATSRERGGPGSKRTDTQYFGPGTRLTVL.

The chain combines TRBV5-4 with TRBJ2-4; 7 bases fit TRBD2. This CDR3 spans 14 amino acids. CDR1 is SGHNT, CDR2 YYREEE, per germline (reference sequence). The V gene end was trimmed by 3 bases and the J gene end by 5 bases; junction bases not matched to a gene: 5. CDR3 region: CASSSGGVENIQYF. CDR3 nucleotide sequence: TGTGCCAGCAGCTCGGGAGGTGTAGAAAACATTCAGTACTTC.

V usage is TRBV7-9 and J usage is TRBJ2-3; 14 bases fit TRBD2. CDR1 is SEHNR and CDR2 is FQNEAQ in the germline V gene (reference sequence). J gave up 6 bases and V 5 bases, and 7 bases lay outside the gene matches. This CDR3 is built from 16 residues. CDR3 in DNA: TGTGCCAGCAGCGGGACTAGCGGGAGCTTTGGGGATACGCAGTATTTT. It encodes CASSGTSGSFGDTQYF.

The chain joins TRBV15 to TRBJ2-7, with 9 positions matching TRBD1. The CDR3 loop spans 14 amino acids. CDR1 is LNHNV and CDR2 is YYDKDF in the germline V gene (reference sequence). The junction had 1 base not matched to a gene; V was cut back by 3 bases and J by 1 base. The CDR3 DNA reads TGTGCCACCAGCAGGGACAGGGGTTCCTACGAGCAGTACTTC. It translates to CATSRDRGSYEQYF.

This clone occurred once. The V call is TRBV10-3, the J call TRBJ2-1, with D possibly TRBD2 on 5 matching bases. V was shortened by 7 bases and J by 10 bases, with 8 bases between the two germline ends. The germline CDR1 and CDR2 sequences are ENHRY and SYGVKD. There are 10 residues in the CDR3. CDR3 in DNA: TGTGCCATCACTTCTAGCGAGCAGTTCTTC. It codes for CAITSSEQFF.

V usage is TRBV4-2 and J usage is TRBJ1-3, with unresolved D. The CDR3 extends over 12 amino acids. Between the trimmed V and J ends, which lost 1 base and 9 bases, there was a span of 7 bases. Germline lookup yields CDR1 LGHNA and CDR2 YNFKEQ. CDR3 coding DNA: TGTGCCAGCAGCCAAGGCCCCGGCACCATATATTTT. Its protein product is CASSQGPGTIYF.

The chain employs TRBV10-2 and TRBJ2-1, with D maybe TRBD1 (6 bases). Trimming removed 4 bases at V and 6 bases at J, with 10 bases between. The germline V gene has CDR1 WSHSY and CDR2 SAAADI. This CDR3 contains 13 residues. CDR3: CASSVRGFNEQFF. CDR3 DNA sequence: TGCGCCAGCAGTGTAAGGGGGTTCAATGAGCAGTTCTTC.

The chain is built from TRBV7-9 and TRBJ2-5; a weak D match, TRBD2 (5 bases). TRBJ2-7 explains the end of the DNA better; the J call may be wrong. The CDR3 has 13 residues. The V gene's germline CDR1 is SEHNR and CDR2 FQNEAQ (reference sequence). CDR3 protein: CASSFGGPYEQYF. CDR3 bases: TGTGCCAGCAGCTTTGGAGGTCCCTACGAGCAGTACTTC.

This clone was detected once. This rearrangement joins TRBV5-1 to TRBJ2-1; TRBD2 matches 11 bases. This CDR3 region has 15 residues. V gave up 6 bases and J gave up 6 bases; unmatched junction bases: 8. Germline values: CDR1 SGHRS, CDR2 YFSETQ. The CDR3 reads CASNLQLAGVNEQFF. Written as DNA, the CDR3 is TGCGCCAGCAACCTACAACTAGCGGGAGTCAATGAGCAGTTCTTC.

This clone appeared a single time. This rearrangement joins TRBV9 to TRBJ1-2; 12 bases line up with TRBD1. Germline CDR1 SGDLS, CDR2 YYNGEE. This CDR3 has 15 amino acids. The V and J ends lost 4 bases and 4 bases, in that order; junction bases with no gene match: 5. CDR3 sequence (DNA): TGTGCCAGCAGCACGGGACAGGGGGCGATCTATGGCTACACCTTC. Amino acids: CASSTGQGAIYGYTF.

The V gene is TRBV7-2, the J gene TRBJ1-5; TRBD1 aligns across 7 bases. This CDR3 is built from 16 residues. The germline gives CDR1 SGHTA, CDR2 FQGNSA. V gave up 4 bases and J gave up 3 bases; unmatched junction bases: 9. CDR3 loop: CASSSWSGQLNQPQHF. In DNA, the CDR3 is TGTGCCAGCAGCTCCTGGTCGGGACAGCTCAATCAGCCCCAGCATTTT.

The chain recombines TRBV7-8 with TRBJ1-4; a weak D match, TRBD1 (6 bases). This CDR3 comprises 15 residues. Germline V lookup: CDR1 SGHVS, CDR2 FQNEAQ. The ends were cut back, 5 bases at V and 5 bases at J, with 15 bases in the middle. CDR3 loop: CASSPSGAVNEKLFF. In DNA form, the CDR3 reads TGTGCCAGCAGCCCCTCAGGGGCGGTGAATGAAAAACTGTTTTTT. Combining the CDR3 with reference TRBV7-8 and TRBJ1-4 gives the whole variable domain GAGVSQSPRYKVAKRGQDVALRCDPISGHVSLFWYQQALGQGPEFLTYFQNEAQLDKSGLPSDRFFAERPEGSVSTLKIQRTQQEDSAVYLCASSPSGAVNEKLFFGSGTQLSVL.

The V gene is TRBV29-1, the J gene TRBJ2-1; 9 bases align to TRBD2. Germline-derived CDR1 and CDR2 are SQVTM and ANQGSEA. The CDR3 is made up of 13 amino acids. V lost 2 bases and J lost 9; bases outside the gene matches: 5. The DNA of the CDR3 is TGCAGCGTTGAATCCGGGACTAGCAGTGAGCAGTTCTTC. This translates into CSVESGTSSEQFF.

In this sample, this clone turned up once. The chain carries TRBV9 and TRBJ2-2; 8 nucleotides match TRBD2. The CDR3 covers 18 residues. V dropped 4 bases and J dropped 1; count of bases not matched to a gene: 12. Per the germline V gene, CDR1 is SGDLS and CDR2 is YYNGEE. CDR3 sequence (DNA): TGTGCCAGCAGCTTCCGTCGGGGAGCGGGGGTGAACACCGGGGAGCTGTTTTTT. Residues: CASSFRRGAGVNTGELFF.

A few counts support this clone. This chain joins TRBV9 and TRBJ2-3; 7 bases map to TRBD2. V trimming: 0 bases; J trimming: 0 bases; junction bases outside the gene matches: 7. CDR3 size: 17 residues. Germline V gene sequence: CDR1 SGDLS, CDR2 YYNGEE. As DNA, the CDR3 is TGTGCCAGCAGCGTAGAGGAGTGGGGGGGGAGCACAGATACGCAGTATTTT. Amino acids: CASSVEEWGGSTDTQYF.

The count of this clone is one. The gene calls are TRBV15 and TRBJ2-1; tentatively, D is TRBD2 (6 bases). V lost 0 bases and J 4 bases, leaving 10 bases between the germline ends. The CDR3 sequence is 15 residues long. Germline lookup yields CDR1 LNHNV and CDR2 YYDKDF (reference sequence). The CDR3, as DNA: TGTGCCACCAGCAGAGATGGGGACTTTTACAATGAGCAGTTCTTC. It yields the protein CATSRDGDFYNEQFF.

The chain has TRBV9 and TRBJ2-5, with TRBD2 matching 8 bases. J lost 1 base, V lost 3 bases, and 8 bases had no gene match. The CDR3 is 16 residues long. CDR1 SGDLS and CDR2 YYNGEE come from the germline V gene. The chain's CDR3 is CASSAVSGRPQETQYF. The CDR3 nucleotides read TGTGCCAGCAGCGCGGTAAGCGGGAGACCCCAAGAGACCCAGTACTTC.

This chain uses TRBV7-2 with TRBJ2-5; 8 bases match TRBD1. The J call is in doubt because the DNA end fits TRBJ2-7 better. From germline, CDR1 is SGHTA and CDR2 FQGNSA. The CDR3 consists of 14 residues. CDR3 in amino acids: CASSPGTGTYEQYF. Written as DNA, the CDR3 is TGTGCCAGCAGCCCCGGGACAGGAACCTACGAGCAGTACTTC.